One and the same sample provided the 14 T cell receptor beta chains below, sequenced in a study of control samples from healthy donors and cancer patients. Clones were sequenced by immunoSEQ multiplex PCR, and TCRdb holds only the in-frame ones, with some missing. The table lists 250,000 to 300,000 clones, over 70% of them singletons. The sequenced sample was PBMCs. The receptors here all came from a woman in her sixties or seventies with lung cancer.

This clone was detected only a few times. The V gene is TRBV5-1, the J gene TRBJ2-7, with a possible D match to TRBD2 (5 bases). CDR3 size: 14 residues. With 3 bases removed from V and 3 bases from J, the gap between germline ends came to 13 bases. From germline, CDR1 is SGHRS and CDR2 YFSETQ. DNA for the CDR3: TGCGCCAGCAGCTCAAATACTGGACTCTACGAGCAGTACTTC. Protein product: CASSSNTGLYEQYF. Using reference TRBV5-1 and TRBJ2-7 for the parts outside the CDR3, the full variable domain is KAGVTQTPRYLIKTRGQQVTLSCSPISGHRSVSWYQQTPGQGLQFLFEYFSETQRNKGNFPGRFSGRQFSNSRSEMNVSTLELGDSALYLCASSSNTGLYEQYFGPGTRLTVT.

This rearrangement joins TRBV11-1 to TRBJ2-5; D uncertain. The germline V gene encodes CDR1 SGHAT and CDR2 FQDESV (reference sequence). The CDR3 loop spans 12 amino acids. V lost 5 bases to trimming and J lost 5 bases, with 9 bases between them. Here the CDR3 DNA reads TGTGCCAGCAGCCCAATTGAGGAGACCCAGTACTTC. As protein: CASSPIEETQYF.

CDR3 nucleotide sequence: TGTGCCAGCAGCGTAGGGGGCGGTAGGGACACCATATATTTT. Its translation is CASSVGGGRDTIYF. The V and J genes are TRBV9 and TRBJ1-3; TRBD1 is a possible D gene (5 bases). V lost 0 bases and J 8 bases, leaving 12 bases between the germline ends. Germline-derived CDR1 and CDR2 are SGDLS and YYNGEE. The CDR3 covers 14 residues.

The chain joins TRBV7-9 to TRBJ2-7; maybe TRBD1 (5 bases). This CDR3 has 12 residues. In germline, CDR1 is SEHNR, CDR2 FQNEAQ (reference sequence). Trimming cost V 2 bases and J 6 bases, with 8 bases left between them. The chain's CDR3 is CASSLQGAEQYF. In nucleotides, the CDR3 is TGTGCCAGCAGCTTACAGGGCGCCGAGCAGTACTTC.

The chain employs TRBV6-5 and TRBJ2-1; 7 positions agree with TRBD1. Germline CDR1 is MNHEY and CDR2 is SVGAGI. Trimming removed 6 bases from V and 7 bases from J; junction bases left unmatched: 9. The CDR3 covers 14 residues. The CDR3 DNA reads as TGTGCCAGCAGGGACAGGTCCCTAGGAAATGAGCAGTTCTTC. Amino acid sequence: CASRDRSLGNEQFF.

The V and J genes are TRBV24-1 and TRBJ2-1; D may be TRBD2 (5 bases). This CDR3 comprises 15 residues. The V and J ends lost 5 bases and 3 bases respectively, with 13 bases between them. Germline CDR1 is KGHDR and CDR2 is SFDVKD. The CDR3 region has the DNA TGTGCCACCAGTGTCGGATCCGGGAACTACAATGAGCAGTTCTTC. This codes for CATSVGSGNYNEQFF.

The chain employs TRBV2 and TRBJ1-2; maybe TRBD1 (5 bases). The germline V gene has CDR1 SNHLY and CDR2 FYNNEI. This CDR3 spans 15 amino acids. V lost 7 bases and J lost 1, with 16 bases in between. The CDR3: CASTDNRDGNYGYTF. As DNA, the CDR3 is TGTGCCAGCACAGACAACCGGGACGGTAACTATGGCTACACCTTC.

This clone has only a few counts. The V and J genes are TRBV5-1 and TRBJ1-5; TRBD1 matches at 7 bases. The germline gives CDR1 SGHRS, CDR2 YFSETQ. After removal of 1 base from V and 5 bases from J, the junction contained 6 bases not matched to a gene. The CDR3 sequence is 15 residues long. The CDR3: CASSLMGDRDQPQHF. In DNA, the CDR3 is TGCGCCAGCAGCTTGATGGGGGACAGAGATCAGCCCCAGCATTTT. The variable domain in full, completed from reference TRBV5-1 and TRBJ1-5, reads KAGVTQTPRYLIKTRGQQVTLSCSPISGHRSVSWYQQTPGQGLQFLFEYFSETQRNKGNFPGRFSGRQFSNSRSEMNVSTLELGDSALYLCASSLMGDRDQPQHFGDGTRLSIL.

The chain links TRBV6-5 to TRBJ1-1; D not certain. V lost 4 bases and J 2 bases, leaving 17 bases between the germline ends. Germline assignment: CDR1 MNHEY and CDR2 SVGAGI. The CDR3 has 16 amino acids. The CDR3 reads CASSWVPAGRNTEAFF. As DNA, the CDR3 is TGTGCCAGCAGTTGGGTCCCGGCTGGAAGAAACACTGAAGCTTTCTTT.

V is TRBV30 and J is TRBJ2-2; TRBD2 is a possible D gene (6 bases). The CDR3 loop spans 18 amino acids. V lost 0 bases and J 4 bases, leaving 21 bases between the germline ends. Germline V lookup: CDR1 GTSNPN, CDR2 SVGIG (reference sequence). The DNA for the CDR3 is TGTGCCTGGAGTGTATATACCATAACGGGAGATGGCACCGGGGAGCTGTTTTTT. Encoded protein: CAWSVYTITGDGTGELFF. The entire variable domain, with the rest obtained from reference TRBV30 and TRBJ2-2, is as follows: SQTIHQWPATLVQPVGSPLSLECTVEGTSNPNLYWYRQAAGRGLQLLFYSVGIGQISSEVPQNLSASRPQDRQFILSSKKLLLSDSGFYLCAWSVYTITGDGTGELFFGEGSRLTVL.

The gene calls are TRBV19 and TRBJ2-7; 7 nucleotides match TRBD2. Losses at the gene ends were 4 bases for V and 3 bases for J; bases not matched to a gene: 6. CDR1 LNHDA and CDR2 SQIVND come from the germline V gene (reference sequence). This CDR3 is 14 amino acids long. The CDR3 DNA reads TGTGCCAGTAGTAAGGCTAGCGGATACTACGAGCAGTACTTC. It is translated as CASSKASGYYEQYF.

V is TRBV7-3 and J is TRBJ2-3, with TRBD2 as a possible D gene (7 bases). With 5 bases removed from V and 2 bases from J, the gap between germline ends came to 11 bases. This CDR3 is built from 14 residues. Germline loops: CDR1 SGHTA, CDR2 FQGTGA. Written as DNA, the CDR3 is TGTGCCAGCAGCCTTGGGGGGGCCACAGATACGCAGTATTTT. This codes for CASSLGGATDTQYF.

This clone was counted a few times. CDR3 nucleotide sequence: TGTGCCAGCAGCCAACAGACAGGGGTGGGTGAAAAACTGTTTTTT. Its protein is CASSQQTGVGEKLFF. The chain employs TRBV3-1 (or the pseudogene TRBV3-2) and TRBJ1-4, with TRBD1 matching over 8 bases. With 2 bases clipped from V and 7 bases from J, the junction kept 6 bases outside the gene matches. Germline values: CDR1 LGHDT, CDR2 YNNKEL (reference sequence). The CDR3 is made up of 15 amino acids.

J is TRBJ1-5 and V is TRBV20-1; the D is unclear. The CDR3 contains 14 residues. V lost 3 bases and J lost 2, with 11 bases in between. CDR1 is DFQATT and CDR2 is SNEGSKA in the germline V gene (reference sequence). This CDR3 is CSASREEGNQPQHF. The CDR3 DNA is TGCAGTGCTAGTCGAGAGGAGGGCAATCAGCCCCAGCATTTT.